This T cell receptor beta chain was identified during a study of identical twins. The CDR3 consists of 12 residues. V lost 2 bases and J lost 9, with 8 bases in between. TCRdb re-called the 5' RACE reads through MiXCR, storing one row per CDR3 protein. Seen here are about 720,000 distinct CDR3 sequences, around a sixth observed once, and the top ten hold 13%. These same data were also listed under a study on T cells expressing NK-cell markers.

This rearrangement joins TRBV12-3 or TRBV12-4 to TRBJ2-1; D is perhaps TRBD2 (6 bases). The receptor was isolated from a woman aged 18-30 years in good health. Sequencing used PBMCs. CDR3 bases: TGTGCCAGCAGTTTACTGGGACTTGAGCAGTTCTTC. It codes for CASSLLGLEQFF.